This T cell receptor (beta chain) comes out of a study of glioma-infiltrating T cells after dendritic cell vaccination. Study details: Patients had newly diagnosed or recurrent glioblastoma and received dendritic cell vaccines.

Findings of the study overall: Complete blood and tumor specimen sets were limited to few patients.

The time point is: after dendritic cell vaccination, including at tumor progression/relapse. PBMC sampling occurred before vaccination, two weeks after the third dose, and at progression. As for this clone: Its antigen is still unknown.

Up to about 2 ug genomic DNA was used for TCRB CDR3 amplification. TCRdb's table, derived via immunoSEQ multiplex PCR, lists solely in-frame clones and lacks some. Of 91,000 or so clones in the sample, approximately 80% were seen once. The CDR3 length is 12 residues. Trimming stripped 3 bases from V and 5 bases from J, with 8 bases between. The V gene's germline CDR1 is SGHAT and CDR2 FQNNGV. The sequence was obtained from a human donor with glioblastoma. The J gene is TRBJ2-7, the V gene TRBV11-2; no clear D. The specimen was blood, collected after dendritic cell vaccination. The CDR3 here is CASSFSEDEQYF. CDR3 nucleotides: TGTGCCAGCAGCTTTTCCGAGGACGAGCAGTACTTC.